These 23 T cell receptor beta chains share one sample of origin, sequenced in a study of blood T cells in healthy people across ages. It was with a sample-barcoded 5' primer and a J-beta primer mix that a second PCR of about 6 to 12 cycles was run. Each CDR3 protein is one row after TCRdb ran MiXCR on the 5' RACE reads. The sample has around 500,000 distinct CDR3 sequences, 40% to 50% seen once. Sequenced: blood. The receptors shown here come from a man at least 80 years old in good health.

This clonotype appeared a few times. The CDR3 is CASSQGRGNTEAFF. Written as DNA, the CDR3 is TGTGCCAGCAGCCAGGGGCGGGGGAACACTGAAGCTTTCTTT. V gene TRBV7-9 combines with J gene TRBJ1-1; weak D call: TRBD1 (6 bases). This CDR3 spans 14 amino acids. Germline CDR1 SEHNR, CDR2 FQNEAQ (reference sequence). V dropped 5 bases and J dropped 1 base, with 11 bases sitting between them.

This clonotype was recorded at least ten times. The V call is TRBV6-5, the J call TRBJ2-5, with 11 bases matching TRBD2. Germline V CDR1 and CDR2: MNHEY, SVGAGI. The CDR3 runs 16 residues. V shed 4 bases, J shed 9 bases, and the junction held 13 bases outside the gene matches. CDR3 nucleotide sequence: TGTGCCAGCAGTTTGGTAGCGGGGGGGTCCCAAGGGGCCCAGTACTTC. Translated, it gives CASSLVAGGSQGAQYF.

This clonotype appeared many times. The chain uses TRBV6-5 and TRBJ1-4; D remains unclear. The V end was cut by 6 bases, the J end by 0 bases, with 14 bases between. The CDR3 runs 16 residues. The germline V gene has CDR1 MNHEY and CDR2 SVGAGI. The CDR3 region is CASRPSYRATNEKLFF. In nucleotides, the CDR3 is TGTGCCAGCAGACCCAGCTACAGAGCAACTAATGAAAAACTGTTTTTT.

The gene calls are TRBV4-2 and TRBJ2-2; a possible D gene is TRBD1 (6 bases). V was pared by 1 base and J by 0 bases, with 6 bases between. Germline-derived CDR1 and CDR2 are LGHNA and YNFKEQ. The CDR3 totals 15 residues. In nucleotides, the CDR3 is TGTGCCAGCAGCCAAGGGACAGCGAACACCGGGGAGCTGTTTTTT. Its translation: CASSQGTANTGELFF.

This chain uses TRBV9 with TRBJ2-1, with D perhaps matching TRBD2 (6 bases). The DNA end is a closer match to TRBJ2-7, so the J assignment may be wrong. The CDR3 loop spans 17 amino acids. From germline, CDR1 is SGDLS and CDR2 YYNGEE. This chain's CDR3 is CASSAEGTWSSYNEQYF. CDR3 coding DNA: TGTGCCAGCAGCGCAGAGGGGACTTGGAGCTCCTACAATGAGCAGTACTTC.

The CDR3 loop reads CASSDPRDRRETQYF. DNA for the CDR3: TGTGCCAGCAGTGATCCGAGAGACAGGCGGGAGACCCAGTACTTC. This chain uses TRBV25-1 with TRBJ2-5; TRBD1 is a possible D gene (6 bases). Trimming took 3 bases from V and 5 from J, leaving 16 bases between them. The CDR3 has 15 amino acids. Per germline, CDR1 MGHDK and CDR2 SYGVNS.

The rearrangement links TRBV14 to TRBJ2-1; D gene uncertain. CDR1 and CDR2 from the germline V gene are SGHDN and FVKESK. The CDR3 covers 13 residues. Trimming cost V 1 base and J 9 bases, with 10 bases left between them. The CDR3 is CASSQVWAIEQFF. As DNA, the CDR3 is TGTGCCAGCAGCCAAGTTTGGGCGATTGAGCAGTTCTTC.

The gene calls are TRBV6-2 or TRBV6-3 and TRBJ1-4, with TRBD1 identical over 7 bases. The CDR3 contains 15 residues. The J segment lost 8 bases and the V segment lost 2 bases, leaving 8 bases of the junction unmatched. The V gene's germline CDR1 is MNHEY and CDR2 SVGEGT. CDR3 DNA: TGTGCCAGCAGTTACGGACAGGTCGCCAACGAAAAACTGTTTTTT. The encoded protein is CASSYGQVANEKLFF.

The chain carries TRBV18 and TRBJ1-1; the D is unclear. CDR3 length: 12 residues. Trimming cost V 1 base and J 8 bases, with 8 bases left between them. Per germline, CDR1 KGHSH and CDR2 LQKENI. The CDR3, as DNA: TGTGCCAGCTCACCACTTGGCCGCGAAGCTTTCTTT. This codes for CASSPLGREAFF.

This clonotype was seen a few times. DNA of the CDR3: TGCAGTGCTGCGGGGGGACCCAGCTCCTACGAGCAGTACTTC. This encodes CSAAGGPSSYEQYF. The chain is built from TRBV20-1 and TRBJ2-7, with 8 bases aligning to TRBD2. This CDR3 comprises 14 residues. Per germline, CDR1 DFQATT and CDR2 SNEGSKA (reference sequence). The trim removed 5 bases at V and 0 bases at J, leaving 6 bases unmatched.

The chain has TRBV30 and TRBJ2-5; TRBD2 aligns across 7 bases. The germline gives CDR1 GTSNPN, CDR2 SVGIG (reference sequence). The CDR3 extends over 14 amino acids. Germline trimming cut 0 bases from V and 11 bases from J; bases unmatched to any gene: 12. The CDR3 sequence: CAWSVLGRGGEQYF. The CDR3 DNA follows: TGTGCCTGGAGTGTACTTGGGAGGGGAGGGGAGCAGTACTTC.

The CDR3, as DNA: TGCAGTGCGGCTAGGGCGGGAGGCAGCGAGCAGTACTTC. Translated, it gives CSAARAGGSEQYF. The chain uses TRBV20-1 and TRBJ2-7, with 8 bases matching TRBD2. The J segment lost 6 bases and the V segment lost 6 bases, leaving 10 bases of the junction unmatched. CDR1 and CDR2 (germline): DFQATT, SNEGSKA (reference sequence). The length of the CDR3 is 13 residues.

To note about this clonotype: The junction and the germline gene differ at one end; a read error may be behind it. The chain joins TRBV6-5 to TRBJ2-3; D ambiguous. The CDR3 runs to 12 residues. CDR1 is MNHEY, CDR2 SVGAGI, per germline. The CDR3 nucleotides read TGTGCCAGCAGCTACTCTGGAAGGACGCAGTATTTT. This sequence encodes CASSYSGRTQYF.

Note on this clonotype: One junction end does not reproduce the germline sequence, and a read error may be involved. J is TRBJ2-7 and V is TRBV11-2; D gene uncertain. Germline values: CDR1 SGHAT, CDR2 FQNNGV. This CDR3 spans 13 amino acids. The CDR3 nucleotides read TGTGCCAGCAGCGTAGATATGACCTACGAGCAGTACTTC. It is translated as CASSVDMTYEQYF.

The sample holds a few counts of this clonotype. CDR3 nucleotide sequence: TGCAGCGTTGAAATGGCAGGGGTGCCAGAGACCCAGTACTTC. This encodes CSVEMAGVPETQYF. V gene TRBV29-1 combines with J gene TRBJ2-5; TRBD1 might be the D (6 bases). Trimming removed 2 bases at V and 4 bases at J, with 14 bases between. CDR3 length equals 14 residues. Germline V lookup: CDR1 SQVTM, CDR2 ANQGSEA.

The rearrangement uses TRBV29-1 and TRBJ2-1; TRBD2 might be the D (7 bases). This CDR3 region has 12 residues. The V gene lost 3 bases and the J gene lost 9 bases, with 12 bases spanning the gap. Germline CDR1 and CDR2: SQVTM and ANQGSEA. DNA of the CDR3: TGCAGCGTTGATACGGGGGGCGGTGAGCAGTTCTTC. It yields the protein CSVDTGGGEQFF.

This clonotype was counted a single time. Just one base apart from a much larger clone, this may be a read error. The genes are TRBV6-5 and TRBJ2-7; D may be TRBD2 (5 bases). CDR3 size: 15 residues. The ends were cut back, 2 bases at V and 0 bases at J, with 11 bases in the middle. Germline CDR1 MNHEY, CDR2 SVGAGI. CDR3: CASSYAGVSSYEQYF. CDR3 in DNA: TGTGCCAGCAGTTACGCGGGCGTTAGCTCCTACGAGCAGTACTTC.

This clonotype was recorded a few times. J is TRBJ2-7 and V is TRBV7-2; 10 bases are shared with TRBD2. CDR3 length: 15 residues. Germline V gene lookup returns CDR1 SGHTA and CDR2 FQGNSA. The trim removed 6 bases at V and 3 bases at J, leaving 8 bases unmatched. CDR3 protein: CASSRLAGDLYEQYF. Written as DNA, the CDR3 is TGTGCCAGCAGTCGTCTAGCGGGGGACCTCTACGAGCAGTACTTC. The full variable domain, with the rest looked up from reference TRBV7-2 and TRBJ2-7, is GAGVSQSPSNKVTEKGKDVELRCDPISGHTALYWYRQSLGQGLEFLIYFQGNSAPDKSGLPSDRFSAERTGGSVSTLTIQRTQQEDSAVYLCASSRLAGDLYEQYFGPGTRLTVT.

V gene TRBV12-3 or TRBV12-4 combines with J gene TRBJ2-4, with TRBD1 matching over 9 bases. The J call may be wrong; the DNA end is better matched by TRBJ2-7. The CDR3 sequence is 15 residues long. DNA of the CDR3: TGTGCCAGCAGTTTAGGGGGACAGGGTAACTACGAGCAGTACTTC. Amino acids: CASSLGGQGNYEQYF.

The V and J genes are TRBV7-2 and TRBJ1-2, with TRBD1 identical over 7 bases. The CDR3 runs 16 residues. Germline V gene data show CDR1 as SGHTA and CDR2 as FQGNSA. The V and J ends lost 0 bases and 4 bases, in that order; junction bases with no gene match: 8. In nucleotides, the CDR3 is TGTGCCAGCAGCTTAGCGATAACAGGGGCGGGCTATGGCTACACCTTC. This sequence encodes CASSLAITGAGYGYTF.

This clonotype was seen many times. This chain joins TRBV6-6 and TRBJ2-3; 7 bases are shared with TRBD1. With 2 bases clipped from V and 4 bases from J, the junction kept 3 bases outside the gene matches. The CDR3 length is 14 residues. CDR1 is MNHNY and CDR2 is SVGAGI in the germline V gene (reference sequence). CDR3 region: CASSYNRGPDTQYF. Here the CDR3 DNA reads TGTGCCAGCAGTTACAACAGGGGCCCAGATACGCAGTATTTT.

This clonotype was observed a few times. The chain's CDR3 is CASSQRAGTTYGYTF. For the CDR3, the DNA is TGTGCCAGCAGCCAACGGGCCGGGACAACTTATGGCTACACCTTC. The chain uses TRBV3-1 and TRBJ1-2; tentative D call: TRBD1 (6 bases). V dropped 2 bases and J dropped 5 bases, with 15 bases sitting between them. This CDR3 region has 15 residues. The germline V gene encodes CDR1 LGHDT and CDR2 YNNKEL (reference sequence).

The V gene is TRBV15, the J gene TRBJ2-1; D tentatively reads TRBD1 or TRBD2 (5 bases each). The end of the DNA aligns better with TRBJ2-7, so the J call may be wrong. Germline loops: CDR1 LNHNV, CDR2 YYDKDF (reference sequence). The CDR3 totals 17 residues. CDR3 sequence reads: CATSRRRQSSSYNEQYF. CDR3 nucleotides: TGTGCCACCAGCAGACGCCGACAGTCTAGCTCCTACAATGAGCAGTACTTC.